This TCR beta chain was recovered during a study of T cell responses to AZD1222 COVID-19 vaccine. Study observations and caveats: Scientists sampled the repertoires only once the peak T cell response had passed. Just a handful of AZD1222 recipients were seropositive at baseline. Of spike-specific TCRs, nearly half reportedly target regions left unmutated in variants.

Germline CDR1 reads SQVTM; CDR2 reads ANQGSEA. V was pared by 4 bases and J by 5 bases, with 17 bases between. CDR3 length equals 14 residues. Note on this clone: Antigen specificity is unknown.

This table comes from immunoSEQ multiplex PCR, and its TCRdb copy is limited to in-frame clones, with some not included. The sample totals 150,000 or so clones. Sequencing was performed on peripheral blood. J is TRBJ2-5 and V is TRBV29-1; weak D call: TRBD2 (6 bases). The sequence was obtained from an adult in good health. The CDR3 region has the DNA TGCAGCGTTGGGTCCCCGGGGGTAAAGGAGACCCAGTACTTC. The encoded protein is CSVGSPGVKETQYF. Complete variable domain (other parts from reference TRBV29-1 and TRBJ2-5): SAVISQKPSRDICQRGTSLTIQCQVDSQVTMMFWYRQQPGQSLTLIATANQGSEATYESGFVIDKFPISRPNLTFSTLTVSNMSPEDSSIYLCSVGSPGVKETQYFGPGTRLLVL.